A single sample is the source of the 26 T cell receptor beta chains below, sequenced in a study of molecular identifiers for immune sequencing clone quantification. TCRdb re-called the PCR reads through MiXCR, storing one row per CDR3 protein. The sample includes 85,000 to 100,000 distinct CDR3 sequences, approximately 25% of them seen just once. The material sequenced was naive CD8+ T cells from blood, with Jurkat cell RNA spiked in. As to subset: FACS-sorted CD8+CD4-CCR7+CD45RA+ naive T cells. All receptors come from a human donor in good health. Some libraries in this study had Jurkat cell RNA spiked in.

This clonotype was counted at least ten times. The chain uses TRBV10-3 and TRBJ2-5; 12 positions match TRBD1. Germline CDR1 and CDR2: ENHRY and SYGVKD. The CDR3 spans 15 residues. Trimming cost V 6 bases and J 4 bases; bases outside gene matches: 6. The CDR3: CAIRGQGAGRETQYF. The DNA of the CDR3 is TGTGCCATCAGGGGACAGGGGGCCGGCCGAGAGACCCAGTACTTC.

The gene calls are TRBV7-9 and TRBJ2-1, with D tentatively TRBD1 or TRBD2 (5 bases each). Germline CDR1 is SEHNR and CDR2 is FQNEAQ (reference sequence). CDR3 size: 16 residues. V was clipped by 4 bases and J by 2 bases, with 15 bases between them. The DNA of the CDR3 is TGTGCCAGCAGCTCGACCGGGACCAACACCTACAATGAGCAGTTCTTC. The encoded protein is CASSSTGTNTYNEQFF.

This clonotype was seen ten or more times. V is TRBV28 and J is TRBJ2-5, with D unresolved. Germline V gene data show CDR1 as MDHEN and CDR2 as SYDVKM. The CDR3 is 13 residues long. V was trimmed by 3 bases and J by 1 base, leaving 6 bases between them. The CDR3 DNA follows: TGTGCCAGCAGTTTTCTGGGCCAAGAGACCCAGTACTTC. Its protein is CASSFLGQETQYF.

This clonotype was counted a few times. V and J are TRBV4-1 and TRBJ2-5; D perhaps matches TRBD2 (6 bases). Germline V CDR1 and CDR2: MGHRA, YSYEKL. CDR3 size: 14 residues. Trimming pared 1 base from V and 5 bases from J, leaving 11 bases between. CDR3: CASSQAQEGETQYF. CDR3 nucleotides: TGCGCCAGCAGCCAAGCCCAGGAGGGCGAGACCCAGTACTTC.

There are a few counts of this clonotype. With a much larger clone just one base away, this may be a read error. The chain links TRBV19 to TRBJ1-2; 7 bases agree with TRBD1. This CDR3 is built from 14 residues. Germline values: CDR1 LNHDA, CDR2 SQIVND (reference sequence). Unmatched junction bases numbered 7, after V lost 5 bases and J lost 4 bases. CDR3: CASSSTGCSYGYTF. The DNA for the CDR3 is TGTGCCAGTAGTTCGACAGGGTGCAGCTATGGCTACACCTTC.

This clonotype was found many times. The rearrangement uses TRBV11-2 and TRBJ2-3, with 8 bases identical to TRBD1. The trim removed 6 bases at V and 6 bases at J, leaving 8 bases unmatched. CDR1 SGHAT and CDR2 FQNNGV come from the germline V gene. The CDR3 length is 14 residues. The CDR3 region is CASSLSGGADTQYF. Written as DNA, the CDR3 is TGTGCCAGCAGTTTATCAGGGGGCGCGGATACGCAGTATTTT.

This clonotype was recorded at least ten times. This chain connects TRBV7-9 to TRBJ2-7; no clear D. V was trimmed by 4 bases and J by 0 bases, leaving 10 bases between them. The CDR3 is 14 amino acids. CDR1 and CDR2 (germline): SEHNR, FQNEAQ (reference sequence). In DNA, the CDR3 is TGTGCCAGCAGCTCACCGCCCCGCTCCTACGAGCAGTACTTC. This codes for CASSSPPRSYEQYF.

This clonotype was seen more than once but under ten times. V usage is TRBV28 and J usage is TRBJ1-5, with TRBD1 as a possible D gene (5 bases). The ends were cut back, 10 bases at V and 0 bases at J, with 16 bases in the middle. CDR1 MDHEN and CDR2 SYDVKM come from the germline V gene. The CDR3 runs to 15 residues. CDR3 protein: CATTMGVVSNQPQHF. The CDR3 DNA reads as TGTGCCACCACAATGGGGGTGGTTAGCAATCAGCCCCAGCATTTT.

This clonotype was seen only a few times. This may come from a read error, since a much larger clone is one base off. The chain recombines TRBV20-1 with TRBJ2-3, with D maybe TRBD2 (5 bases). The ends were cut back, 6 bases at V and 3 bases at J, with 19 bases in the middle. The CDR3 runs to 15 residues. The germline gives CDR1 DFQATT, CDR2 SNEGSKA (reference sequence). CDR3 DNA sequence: TGCAGTGCCGCCTGGCTGGCGGGCGGAACAGATACGCAGTATTTT. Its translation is CSAAWLAGGTDTQYF.

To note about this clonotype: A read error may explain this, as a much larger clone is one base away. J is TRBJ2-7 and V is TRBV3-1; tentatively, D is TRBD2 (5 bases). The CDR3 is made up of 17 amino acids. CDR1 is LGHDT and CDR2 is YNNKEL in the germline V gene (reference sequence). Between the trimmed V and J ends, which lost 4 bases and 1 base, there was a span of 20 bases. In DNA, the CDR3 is TGTGCCAGCAGCCCGATCCTGTTTGTGGGAGTGTCCTACGAGCAGTACTTC. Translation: CASSPILFVGVSYEQYF.

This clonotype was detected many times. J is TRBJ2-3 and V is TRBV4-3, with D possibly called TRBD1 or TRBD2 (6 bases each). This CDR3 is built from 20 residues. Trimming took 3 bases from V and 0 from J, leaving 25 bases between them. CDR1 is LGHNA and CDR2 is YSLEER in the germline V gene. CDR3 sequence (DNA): TGCGCCAGCAGCCAGGGGATCTCAGAGGGGGGCAGACTTAGCACAGATACGCAGTATTTT. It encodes CASSQGISEGGRLSTDTQYF.

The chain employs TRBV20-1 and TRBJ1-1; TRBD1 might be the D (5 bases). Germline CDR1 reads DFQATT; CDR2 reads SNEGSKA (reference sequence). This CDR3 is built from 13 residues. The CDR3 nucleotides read TGCAGGCCTTCACAGGTTCTGAACACTGAAGCTTTCTTT. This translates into CRPSQVLNTEAFF.

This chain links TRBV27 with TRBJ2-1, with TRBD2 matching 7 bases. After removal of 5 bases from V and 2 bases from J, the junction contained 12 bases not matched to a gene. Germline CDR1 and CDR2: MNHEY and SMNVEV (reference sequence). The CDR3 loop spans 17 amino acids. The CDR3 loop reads CASSPRFTSATYNEQFF. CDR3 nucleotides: TGTGCCAGCAGTCCCCGTTTTACTAGCGCGACCTACAATGAGCAGTTCTTC.

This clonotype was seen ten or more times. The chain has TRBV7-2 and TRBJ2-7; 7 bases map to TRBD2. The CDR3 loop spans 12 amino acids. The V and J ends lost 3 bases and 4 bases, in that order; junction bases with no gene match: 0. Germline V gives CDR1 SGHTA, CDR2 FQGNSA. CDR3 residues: CASSFSGYEQYF. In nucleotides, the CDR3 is TGTGCCAGCAGCTTTAGCGGGTACGAGCAGTACTTC.

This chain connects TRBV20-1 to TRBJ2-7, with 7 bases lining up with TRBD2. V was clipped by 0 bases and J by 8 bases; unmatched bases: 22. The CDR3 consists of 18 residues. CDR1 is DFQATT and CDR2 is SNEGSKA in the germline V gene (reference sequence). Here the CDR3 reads CSARDRQPSAWGGSKQYF. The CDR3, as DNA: TGCAGTGCTAGAGATAGGCAGCCCTCAGCGTGGGGCGGGAGTAAGCAGTACTTC.

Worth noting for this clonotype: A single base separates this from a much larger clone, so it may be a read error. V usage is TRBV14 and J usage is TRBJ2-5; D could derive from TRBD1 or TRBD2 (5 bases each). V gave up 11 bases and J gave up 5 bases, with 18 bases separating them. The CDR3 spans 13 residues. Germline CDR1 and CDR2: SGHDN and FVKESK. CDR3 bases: TGTGCCGGCAACCCGACCTGGGGGGAGACCCAGTACTTC. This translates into CAGNPTWGETQYF.

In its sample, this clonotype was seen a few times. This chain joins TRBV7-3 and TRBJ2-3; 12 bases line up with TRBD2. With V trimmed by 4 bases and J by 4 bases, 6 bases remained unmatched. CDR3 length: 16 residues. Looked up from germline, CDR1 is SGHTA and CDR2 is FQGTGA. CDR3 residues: CASSSLAGGLADTQYF. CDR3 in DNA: TGTGCCAGCAGCTCGCTAGCGGGAGGGCTTGCAGATACGCAGTATTTT.

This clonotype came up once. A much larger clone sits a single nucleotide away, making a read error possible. CDR3: CASSLSSGTTDTQYF. CDR3 nucleotide sequence: TGTGCCAGCAGTTTATCTTCCGGAACCACAGATACGCAGTATTTT. The V and J genes are TRBV27 and TRBJ2-3; D unclear. Germline CDR1 and CDR2: MNHEY and SMNVEV (reference sequence). V gave up 0 bases and J gave up 2 bases, with 9 bases separating them. The CDR3 totals 15 residues.

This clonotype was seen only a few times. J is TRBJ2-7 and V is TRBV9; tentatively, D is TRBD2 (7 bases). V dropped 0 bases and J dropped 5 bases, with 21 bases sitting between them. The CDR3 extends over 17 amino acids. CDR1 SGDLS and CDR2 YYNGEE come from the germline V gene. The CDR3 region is CASSVGPGAGASHEQYF. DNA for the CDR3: TGTGCCAGCAGCGTAGGCCCAGGGGCGGGAGCATCGCACGAGCAGTACTTC. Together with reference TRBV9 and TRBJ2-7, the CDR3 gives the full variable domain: DSGVTQTPKHLITATGQRVTLRCSPRSGDLSVYWYQQSLDQGLQFLIQYYNGEERAKGNILERFSAQQFPDLHSELNLSSLELGDSALYFCASSVGPGAGASHEQYFGPGTRLTVT.

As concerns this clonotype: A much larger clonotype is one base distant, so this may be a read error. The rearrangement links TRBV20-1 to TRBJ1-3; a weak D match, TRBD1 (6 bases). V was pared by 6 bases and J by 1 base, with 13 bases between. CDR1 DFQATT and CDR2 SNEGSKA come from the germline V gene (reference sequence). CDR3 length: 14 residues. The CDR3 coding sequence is TGCAGTGCCATTACCGGGACATCTGGAAACACCATATATTTT. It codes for CSAITGTSGNTIYF.

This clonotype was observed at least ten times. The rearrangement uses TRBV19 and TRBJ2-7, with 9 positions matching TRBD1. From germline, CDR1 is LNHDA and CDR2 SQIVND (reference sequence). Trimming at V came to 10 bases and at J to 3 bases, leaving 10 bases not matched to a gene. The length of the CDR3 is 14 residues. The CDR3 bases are TGTGCCACCCACCCCGGGACAGGGTACTACGAGCAGTACTTC. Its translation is CATHPGTGYYEQYF.

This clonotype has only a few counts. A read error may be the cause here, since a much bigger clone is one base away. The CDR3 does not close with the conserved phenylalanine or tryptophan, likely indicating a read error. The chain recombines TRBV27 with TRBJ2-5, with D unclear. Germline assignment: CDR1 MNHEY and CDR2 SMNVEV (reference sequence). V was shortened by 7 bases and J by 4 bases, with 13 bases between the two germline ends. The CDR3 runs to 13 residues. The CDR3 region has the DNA TGTGCCAGCACTGACTTCGCGGCAGAGACCCAGTACCTC. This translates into CASTDFAAETQYL.

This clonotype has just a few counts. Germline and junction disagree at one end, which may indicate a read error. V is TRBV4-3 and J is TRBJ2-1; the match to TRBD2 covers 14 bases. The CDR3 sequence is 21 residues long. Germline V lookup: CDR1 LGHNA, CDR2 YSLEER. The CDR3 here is CASSHGTSGSTAFSSYNEQLF. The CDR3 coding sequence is TGCGCCAGCAGCCACGGGACTAGCGGGAGCACGGCCTTTAGCTCCTACAATGAGCAGCTCTTC.

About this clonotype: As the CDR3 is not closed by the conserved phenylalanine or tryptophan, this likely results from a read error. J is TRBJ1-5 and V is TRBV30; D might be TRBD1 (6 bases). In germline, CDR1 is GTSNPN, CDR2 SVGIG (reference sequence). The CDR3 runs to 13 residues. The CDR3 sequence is CAWSEGGNQPQHS. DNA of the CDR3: TGTGCCTGGAGCGAGGGGGGCAACCAGCCCCAGCATTCT.

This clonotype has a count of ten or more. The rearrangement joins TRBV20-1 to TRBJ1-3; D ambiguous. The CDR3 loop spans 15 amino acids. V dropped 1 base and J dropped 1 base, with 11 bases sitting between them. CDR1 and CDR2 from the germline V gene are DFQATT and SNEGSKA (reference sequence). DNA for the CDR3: TGCAGTGCTAGAGTGGGCGGAAATTCTGGAAACACCATATATTTT. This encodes CSARVGGNSGNTIYF.

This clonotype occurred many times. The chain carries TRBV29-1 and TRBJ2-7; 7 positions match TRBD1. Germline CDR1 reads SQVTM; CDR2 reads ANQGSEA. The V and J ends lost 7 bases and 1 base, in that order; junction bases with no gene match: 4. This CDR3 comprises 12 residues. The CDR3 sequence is CSARDSSYEQYF. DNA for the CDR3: TGCAGCGCCCGGGACAGTTCCTACGAGCAGTACTTC.